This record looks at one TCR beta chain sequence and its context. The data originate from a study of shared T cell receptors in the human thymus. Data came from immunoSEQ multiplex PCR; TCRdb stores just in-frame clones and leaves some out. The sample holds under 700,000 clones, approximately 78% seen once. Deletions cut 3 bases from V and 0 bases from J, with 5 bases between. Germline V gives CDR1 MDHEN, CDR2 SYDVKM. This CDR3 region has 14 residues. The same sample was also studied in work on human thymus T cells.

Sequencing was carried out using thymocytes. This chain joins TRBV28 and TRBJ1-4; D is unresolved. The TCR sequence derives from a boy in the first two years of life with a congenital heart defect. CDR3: CASSFPTTNEKLFF. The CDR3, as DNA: TGTGCCAGCAGTTTCCCAACAACTAATGAAAAACTGTTTTTT.